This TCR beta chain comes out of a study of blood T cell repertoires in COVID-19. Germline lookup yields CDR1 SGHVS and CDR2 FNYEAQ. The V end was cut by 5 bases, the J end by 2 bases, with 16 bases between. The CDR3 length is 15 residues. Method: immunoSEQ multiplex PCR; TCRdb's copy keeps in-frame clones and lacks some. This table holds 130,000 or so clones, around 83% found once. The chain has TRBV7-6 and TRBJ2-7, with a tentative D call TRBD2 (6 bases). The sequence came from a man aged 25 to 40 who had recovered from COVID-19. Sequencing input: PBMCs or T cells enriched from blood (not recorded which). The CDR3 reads CASSVKGTQTYEQYV. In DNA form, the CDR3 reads TGTGCCAGCAGCGTTAAGGGGACTCAAACCTACGAGCAGTACGTC.